These 24 T cell receptor beta chains were sequenced from one sample in a study of shared clonotypes between healthy human individuals. Profiling relied on immunoSEQ multiplex PCR, and the TCRdb table lists in-frame clones only, not all of them. The repertoire holds 850,000 to 1,200,000 clones, with more than 60% as singletons. What was sequenced was memory CD4+ T cells sorted from blood. The subset was: CD45RA-negative fraction. Receptors originate from a man between 18 and 29 years old in good health.

As to this clone: Within the sample, other DNA sequences also encode this same CDR3. The rearrangement uses TRBV7-3 and TRBJ2-7; tentatively, D is TRBD1 (5 bases). Looked up from germline, CDR1 is SGHTA and CDR2 is FQGTGA. The CDR3 extends over 12 amino acids. V lost 0 bases and J 6 bases, leaving 6 bases between the germline ends. CDR3: CASSLTRGEQYF. The DNA of the CDR3 is TGTGCCAGCAGCTTAACTAGGGGCGAGCAGTACTTC.

The V and J genes are TRBV13 and TRBJ2-7, with 13 nucleotides matching TRBD2. Germline V CDR1 and CDR2: PRHDT, FYEKMQ (reference sequence). After removal of 5 bases from V and 0 bases from J, the junction contained 7 bases not matched to a gene. The CDR3 runs 17 residues. CDR3 nucleotide sequence: TGTGCCAGCAGCCCAGGGACTAGCGGGGAGAGCTCCTACGAGCAGTACTTC. Translated: CASSPGTSGESSYEQYF.

The table lists this clone with a few counts. At the DNA level, this CDR3 is encoded by other sequences in the same sample as well. V is TRBV7-2 and J is TRBJ1-3; unclear D gene. The CDR3 is 15 residues long. The V and J ends lost 5 bases and 2 bases respectively, with 13 bases between them. From germline, CDR1 is SGHTA and CDR2 FQGNSA. This CDR3 reads CASSLLRGPGNTIYF. The CDR3 DNA follows: TGTGCCAGCAGCCTACTCCGAGGGCCTGGAAACACCATATATTTT.

The chain links TRBV7-2 to TRBJ2-3; D is uncertain. Trimming pared 3 bases from V and 5 bases from J, leaving 3 bases between. This CDR3 is 11 amino acids long. The V gene's germline CDR1 is SGHTA and CDR2 FQGNSA. The CDR3 here is CASSFQDTQYF. The CDR3 DNA sequence: TGTGCCAGCAGCTTCCAAGATACGCAGTATTTT.

CDR3 bases: TGTGCCATCAGACGATCCTTAGAAGGATACGAAAAACTGTTTTTT. Translation: CAIRRSLEGYEKLFF. The chain carries TRBV10-3 and TRBJ1-4; unclear D gene. The germline gives CDR1 ENHRY, CDR2 SYGVKD. Trimming cost V 6 bases and J 8 bases, with 19 bases left between them. The CDR3 is made up of 15 amino acids.

The V call is TRBV5-1, the J call TRBJ2-1; D perhaps matches TRBD2 (6 bases). The V end was cut by 0 bases, the J end by 0 bases, with 10 bases between. The CDR3 loop spans 16 amino acids. Germline CDR1 SGHRS, CDR2 YFSETQ. Written as DNA, the CDR3 is TGCGCCAGCAGCTTGGGGGGACTGAGCTCCTACAATGAGCAGTTCTTC. Translated: CASSLGGLSSYNEQFF.

A remark on this clone: Other nucleotide sequences from this sample produce the same CDR3. CDR3 nucleotide sequence: TGTGCCAGCAGCTTAGTTGGCGGTGGGGGTGAAAAACTGTTTTTT. Its translation: CASSLVGGGGEKLFF. The rearrangement joins TRBV7-8 to TRBJ1-4; a weak D match, TRBD1 (5 bases). The CDR3 is 15 amino acids. Trimming took off 1 base at V and 7 bases at J, with 13 bases between the two ends. Germline CDR1 and CDR2: SGHVS and FQNEAQ.

A remark on this clone: This same CDR3 is encoded by further DNA sequences in the sample. V gene TRBV20-1 combines with J gene TRBJ2-3; D ambiguous. The V end was cut by 5 bases, the J end by 6 bases, with 6 bases between. CDR3 size: 10 residues. Germline values: CDR1 DFQATT, CDR2 SNEGSKA (reference sequence). CDR3 sequence: CSASGDTQYF. CDR3 DNA: TGCAGTGCTTCCGGGGATACGCAGTATTTT.

The chain uses TRBV30 and TRBJ2-2; D gene uncertain. The V and J ends lost 4 bases and 5 bases respectively, with 11 bases between them. The CDR3 contains 13 residues. Germline V gene data show CDR1 as GTSNPN and CDR2 as SVGIG (reference sequence). The CDR3 loop reads CAWTFQLTGELFF. In DNA, the CDR3 is TGTGCCTGGACGTTTCAACTTACCGGGGAGCTGTTTTTT.

The genes are TRBV6-5 and TRBJ1-1, with 7 nucleotides matching TRBD1. Unmatched junction bases numbered 10, after V lost 8 bases and J lost 1 base. The CDR3 runs to 15 residues. Germline CDR1 is MNHEY and CDR2 is SVGAGI. The CDR3 nucleotides are TGTGCCAGCTACACTTACAGGGGAGGGAACACTGAAGCTTTCTTT. As protein: CASYTYRGGNTEAFF.

DNA of the CDR3: TGTGCCAGCAGCCTCGGACAGGGAGGGAATACGCAGTATTTT. This gives the protein CASSLGQGGNTQYF. The rearrangement uses TRBV11-2 and TRBJ2-3; D is perhaps TRBD1 (8 bases). Trimming pared 5 bases from V and 7 bases from J, leaving 16 bases between. The CDR3 is 14 amino acids. CDR1 is SGHAT and CDR2 is FQNNGV in the germline V gene. Full variable domain (rest looked up from reference TRBV11-2 and TRBJ2-3): EAGVAQSPRYKIIEKRQSVAFWCNPISGHATLYWYQQILGQGPKLLIQFQNNGVVDDSQLPKDRFSAERLKGVDSTLKIQPAKLEDSAVYLCASSLGQGGNTQYFGPGTRLTVL.

The V and J genes are TRBV7-3 and TRBJ2-7; the match to TRBD2 covers 10 bases. The length of the CDR3 is 15 residues. V trimming: 7 bases; J trimming: 2 bases; junction bases outside the gene matches: 8. Germline-derived CDR1 and CDR2 are SGHTA and FQGTGA. This CDR3 is CASNPRTSGTYEQYF. The CDR3 DNA follows: TGTGCCAGCAACCCCCGGACTAGCGGAACCTACGAGCAGTACTTC.

This chain joins TRBV6-1 and TRBJ1-5, with TRBD1 matching over 9 bases. The germline gives CDR1 MNHNS, CDR2 SASEGT. J lost 4 bases, V lost 4 bases, and 8 bases had no gene match. The CDR3 contains 16 residues. CDR3 amino acids: CASSAYDRGGNQPQHF. CDR3 nucleotides: TGTGCCAGCAGTGCCTACGACAGGGGGGGAAATCAGCCCCAGCATTTT.

This clone was counted at least ten times. This chain connects TRBV21-1 to TRBJ2-7; whether TRBD1, the table's D call, matches the DNA was not checked. TRBV21-1 is marked as a pseudogene. The CDR3 loop spans 21 amino acids. Written as DNA, the CDR3 is TGTGCCAGCAGCAAAACCCTGAACCGGGACAGGGGGCCCCCAGAGAAGGTCGAGCAGTACTTC. It codes for CASSKTLNRDRGPPEKVEQYF.

The chain uses TRBV11-2 and TRBJ1-6; no firm D call. V lost 5 bases, J lost 8 bases, and 7 bases lay in between. Germline CDR1 reads SGHAT; CDR2 reads FQNNGV. This CDR3 comprises 12 residues. The CDR3 DNA reads TGTGCCAGCAGCCCTGGGTATTCACCCCTCCACTTT. Translation gives CASSPGYSPLHF.

V is TRBV6-5 and J is TRBJ1-2, with unresolved D. The CDR3 extends over 14 amino acids. Deletions cut 5 bases from V and 0 bases from J, with 10 bases between. Looked up from germline, CDR1 is MNHEY and CDR2 is SVGAGI. CDR3 nucleotides: TGTGCCAGCAGTCCGCTACAATCTAACTATGGCTACACCTTC. Protein product: CASSPLQSNYGYTF.

The V call is TRBV27, the J call TRBJ1-2; TRBD1 aligns across 7 bases. J gave up 2 bases and V 6 bases, and 12 bases lay outside the gene matches. CDR1 is MNHEY and CDR2 is SMNVEV in the germline V gene (reference sequence). The CDR3 sequence is 16 residues long. CDR3 DNA sequence: TGTGCCAGCAGGCGACAGGGCGGCAGGGGCAACTATGGCTACACCTTC. It encodes CASRRQGGRGNYGYTF.

In this sample, this clone turned up many times. The rearrangement uses TRBV5-1 and TRBJ1-1, with D maybe TRBD1 (5 bases). The CDR3 has 17 residues. V was shortened by 0 bases and J by 0 bases, with 15 bases between the two germline ends. Germline lookup yields CDR1 SGHRS and CDR2 YFSETQ. The CDR3 loop reads CASSLAAGRMVNTEAFF. In DNA, the CDR3 is TGCGCCAGCAGCTTGGCCGCAGGGCGGATGGTGAACACTGAAGCTTTCTTT.

As to this clone: This same CDR3 is encoded by further DNA sequences in the sample. This sequence joins TRBV5-1 and TRBJ2-7; D possibly corresponds to TRBD1 (6 bases). Germline V gene data show CDR1 as SGHRS and CDR2 as YFSETQ. This CDR3 region has 14 residues. V lost 4 bases, J lost 1 base, and 12 bases lay in between. CDR3 residues: CASSLMTGSYEQYF. In DNA, the CDR3 is TGCGCCAGCAGCCTTATGACAGGTTCCTACGAGCAGTACTTC.

The chain has TRBV10-1 and TRBJ2-2; D is perhaps TRBD2 (5 bases). V was clipped by 6 bases and J by 4 bases, with 9 bases between them. CDR1 is WNHNN and CDR2 is SYGVQD in the germline V gene (reference sequence). The CDR3 sequence is 13 residues long. For the CDR3, the DNA is TGCGCCAGCAGCGAGGGTTTCACCGGGGAGCTGTTTTTT. Translated, it gives CASSEGFTGELFF.

The chain joins TRBV30 to TRBJ1-2; D remains ambiguous. This CDR3 has 12 residues. V lost 0 bases, J lost 5 bases, and 7 bases lay in between. The germline V gene has CDR1 GTSNPN and CDR2 SVGIG (reference sequence). CDR3 DNA sequence: TGTGCCTGGAGTGTGGACGATTATGGCTACACCTTC. Encoded protein: CAWSVDDYGYTF.

The chain carries TRBV25-1 and TRBJ2-5; 8 nucleotides align to TRBD1. The J call could be wrong; TRBJ2-7 is a better fit for the DNA end. The germline V gene encodes CDR1 MGHDK and CDR2 SYGVNS. The CDR3 length is 13 residues. Written as DNA, the CDR3 is TGTGCCAGCAGCGGACAGGGTGACTACGAGCAGTACTTC. Translating it yields CASSGQGDYEQYF.

The rearrangement uses TRBV19 and TRBJ1-2; the D gene is possibly TRBD1 (5 bases). Per the germline V gene, CDR1 is LNHDA and CDR2 is SQIVND (reference sequence). V lost 0 bases to trimming and J lost 2 bases, with 10 bases between them. The CDR3 totals 15 residues. The CDR3 loop reads CASSIDRGTNYGYTF. For the CDR3, the DNA is TGTGCCAGTAGTATAGATCGAGGGACGAACTATGGCTACACCTTC.

The chain couples TRBV11-3 to TRBJ2-5; 7 bases line up with TRBD2. V lost 1 base, J lost 2 bases, and 13 bases stayed unmatched. In germline, CDR1 is SGHNT, CDR2 YENEEA. This CDR3 contains 18 residues. As DNA, the CDR3 is TGTGCCAGCAGCTTAGGTGCGGGGCGCGGGAGCCCGCAAGAGACCCAGTACTTC. This sequence encodes CASSLGAGRGSPQETQYF.